These T cell receptor beta chains were read from a single sample in a study of cytomegalovirus exposure and HLA in healthy donors. TCRdb's copy holds only in-frame clones and misses some; the assay was immunoSEQ multiplex PCR. The sample has more than 90,000 clones, roughly four fifths seen once; the top ten hold over 3%. Sequenced input: PBMCs. Source of these receptors: a middle-aged man in good health and CMV-seronegative. Each CDR3 is given with its conserved first and last residue. The D gene is left open where the match is weak.

TRBJ2-1,TRBD2,TRBV5-1,CASSLVLADNEQFF
TRBJ1-1,TRBD1,TRBV28,CASSSTGRTEAFF
TRBJ2-1,.,TRBV7-9,CASSLEGGGMNEQFF
TRBJ2-3,TRBD2,TRBV10-3,CAISPSGSTTDTQYF
TRBJ1-4,.,TRBV6-1,CASTIRGSYNEKLFF
TRBJ1-5,.,TRBV6-5,CASRTGNSNQPQHF
TRBJ2-3,.,TRBV9,CASNDGGSTDTQYF
TRBJ1-5,.,TRBV28,CASRAGTSGRQPQHF
TRBJ2-3,TRBD2,TRBV5-1,CASSLSGSGTDTQYF
TRBJ1-2,TRBD1,TRBV5-4,CASSLGQGARYGYTF
TRBJ2-3,TRBD1,TRBV19,CASSMPGQGASVWADTQYF
TRBJ1-2,.,TRBV7-2,CASSPQQGSNYGYTF
TRBJ2-2,TRBD1,TRBV5-4,CASSLTGVTGELFF
TRBJ2-7,.,TRBV19,CASSPTPGPYEQYF
TRBJ2-1,.,TRBV9,CASSPGGRDEQFF
TRBJ2-5,TRBD1,TRBV6-5,CASRPSGTGSETQYF
TRBJ2-7,TRBD1,TRBV28,CASSSPGQGSTYEQYF
TRBJ1-1,.,TRBV5-1,CASSSHASPTVKNTEAFF
TRBJ1-2,.,TRBV5-1,CASSLKGQSGYGYTF
TRBJ2-3,TRBD2,TRBV15,CATSRSREVGDTQYF
TRBJ2-7,.,TRBV29-1,CSVEEGGPYEQYF
TRBJ2-7,.,TRBV14,CASSQDLVTYEQYF
TRBJ2-3,TRBD1,TRBV4-1,CASSQRTGSGTDTQYF
TRBJ1-1,.,TRBV6-5,CASSWGGNTEAFF
TRBJ2-2,TRBD2,TRBV9,CASSVDARVAGEILGELFF
TRBJ2-1,TRBD2,TRBV2,CASSGLAGKDEQFF
TRBJ2-1,TRBD1,TRBV6-1,CASNRDRGEFF
TRBJ1-2,.,TRBV19,CASSIGTGSGYGYTF
TRBJ2-5,TRBD1,TRBV7-9,CASSLAGTGIGETQYF
TRBJ2-3,TRBD2,TRBV10-3,CAISGTPGTSGSTDTQYF
TRBJ1-2,TRBD1,TRBV2,CASIQTGSLEYGYTF
TRBJ2-7,TRBD1,TRBV27,CASSLLVPPPGTGTKVLYEQYF
TRBJ1-3,.,TRBV19,CASSITGGAGNTIYF
TRBJ1-2,TRBD1,TRBV27,CASSLVQGALGYTF
.,TRBD2,TRBV13,CASSTGGRRLYEQYF
TRBJ2-7,TRBD1,TRBV11-2,CASSRQDREPPLEQYF
TRBJ2-1,TRBD2,TRBV19,CASSSSGSSYNEQFF